One sample yielded the 11 T cell receptor beta chains listed below, sequenced in a study of human T cells and chemical hapten exposure. Each CDR3 protein is one row after TCRdb ran MiXCR on the RACE reads. Of approximately 49,000 distinct CDR3 sequences listed, about 9% are singletons. Time point specified: patch test 1, 2 weeks after DPC sensitization. The treatment: therapeutic diphenylcyclopropenone sensitization with weekly scalp DPC. The sample consisted of whole blood, taken in connection with sensitization to the hapten diphenylcyclopropenone (DPC). These receptor sequences come from a woman aged 50 to 60 with alopecia areata. Some clones in this sample may be carry-over from other donors' samples.

The gene calls are TRBV12-3 or TRBV12-4 and TRBJ2-3, with D perhaps TRBD2 (5 bases). V gave up 2 bases and J gave up 4 bases, with 16 bases separating them. The CDR3 consists of 16 residues. CDR3 sequence reads: CASSLMPSSSSDTQYF. The CDR3 nucleotides read TGTGCCAGCAGTTTAATGCCTAGCTCATCATCAGATACGCAGTATTTT.

This sequence joins TRBV6-2 or TRBV6-3 and TRBJ2-1; D is unclear. CDR3 length: 13 residues. Trimming took 6 bases from V and 8 from J, leaving 14 bases between them. Germline CDR1 MNHEY, CDR2 SVGEGT. The CDR3 region has the DNA TGTGCCAGCAGCCAACCCCCGAAAGATGAGCAGTTCTTC. Protein sequence: CASSQPPKDEQFF.

This clonotype showed up just a few times. J is TRBJ2-2 and V is TRBV27; 10 bases agree with TRBD1. Trimming cost V 6 bases and J 3 bases; bases outside gene matches: 4. CDR3 length equals 15 residues. Per the germline V gene, CDR1 is MNHEY and CDR2 is SMNVEV (reference sequence). The CDR3 loop is CASSPTGGHTGELFF. Here the CDR3 DNA reads TGTGCCAGCAGCCCGACAGGGGGCCACACCGGGGAGCTGTTTTTT.

This clonotype was counted between two and nine times. CDR3: CASSSRSLREQYF. As DNA, the CDR3 is TGTGCCAGCAGTTCCCGTTCACTGAGGGAGCAGTACTTC. The gene calls are TRBV28 and TRBJ2-7; D not resolved. V lost 4 bases and J 7 bases, leaving 14 bases between the germline ends. The CDR3 is 13 residues long. The germline V gene has CDR1 MDHEN and CDR2 SYDVKM.

The chain employs TRBV2 and TRBJ2-3; D possibly corresponds to TRBD1 (5 bases). This CDR3 contains 14 residues. The germline V gene has CDR1 SNHLY and CDR2 FYNNEI. V lost 7 bases and J 4 bases, leaving 15 bases between the germline ends. The CDR3 here is CASKRARDADTQYF. CDR3 DNA: TGTGCCAGCAAACGGGCCAGGGATGCAGATACGCAGTATTTT. Combining the CDR3 with reference TRBV2 and TRBJ2-3 gives the whole variable domain EPEVTQTPSHQVTQMGQEVILRCVPISNHLYFYWYRQILGQKVEFLVSFYNNEISEKSEIFDDQFSVERPDGSNFTLKIRSTKLEDSAMYFCASKRARDADTQYFGPGTRLTVL.

The chain recombines TRBV2 with TRBJ2-4; the match to TRBD1 covers 7 bases. After removal of 5 bases from V and 1 base from J, the junction contained 5 bases not matched to a gene. Per the germline V gene, CDR1 is SNHLY and CDR2 is FYNNEI. This CDR3 region has 15 residues. CDR3 coding DNA: TGTGCCAGCAGTCGAGACAGGGATGCCAAAAACATTCAGTACTTC. Residues: CASSRDRDAKNIQYF.

This clonotype has more than one count but fewer than ten. CDR3 region: CASSLAGLNTEAFF. The CDR3 region has the DNA TGTGCCAGCAGCTTAGCGGGCTTGAACACTGAAGCTTTCTTT. This rearrangement joins TRBV7-6 to TRBJ1-1; D not resolved. V lost 0 bases to trimming and J lost 0 bases, with 5 bases between them. CDR1 is SGHVS and CDR2 is FNYEAQ in the germline V gene. CDR3 length: 14 amino acids.

This clonotype was seen ten or more times. The V and J genes are TRBV7-9 and TRBJ1-6; 8 nucleotides agree with TRBD1. J was trimmed by 7 bases and V by 6 bases; bases with no gene match: 5. Germline assignment: CDR1 SEHNR and CDR2 FQNEAQ (reference sequence). This CDR3 region has 14 residues. CDR3 bases: TGTGCCAGCAGAACAGGGGGTTCGAATTCACCCCTCCACTTT. This gives the protein CASRTGGSNSPLHF.

The sample holds a few counts of this clonotype. The chain is built from TRBV21-1 and TRBJ2-4; no check of the table's D call, TRBD2, against the DNA was made. TRBV21-1 is termed a pseudogene. This CDR3 spans 19 amino acids. CDR3 amino acids: CASSPSGTSPNKAKNIQYF. CDR3 in DNA: TGTGCCAGCAGCCCCTCGGGGACTAGCCCTAACAAAGCCAAAAACATTCAGTACTTC.

This clonotype was observed many times. This chain uses TRBV5-6 with TRBJ1-1; 9 bases are shared with TRBD1. J was trimmed by 6 bases and V by 3 bases; bases with no gene match: 6. The CDR3 is 14 amino acids. The germline CDR1 and CDR2 sequences are SGHDT and YYEEEE. DNA of the CDR3: TGTGCCAGCAGCTATGGGGACAGGGCCTCTGAAGCTTTCTTT. Protein sequence: CASSYGDRASEAFF.

This clonotype appeared many times. The V and J genes are TRBV29-1 and TRBJ2-5; D gene ambiguous. There are 12 residues in the CDR3. CDR1 and CDR2 (germline): SQVTM, ANQGSEA. Trimming cost V 4 bases and J 1 base, with 7 bases left between them. The CDR3: CSVGRSQETQYF. For the CDR3, the DNA is TGCAGCGTTGGACGTTCCCAAGAGACCCAGTACTTC.